The 10 T cell receptor beta chains below come from one sample, sequenced in a study of blood T cell repertoires in COVID-19. The method was immunoSEQ multiplex PCR; TCRdb's version includes in-frame clones alone and lacks a portion of them. The sample contains 90,000 to 110,000 clones, about 75% of which appear only once. The sequencing sample was made of peripheral blood. These receptors were obtained from a woman in her sixties or seventies with acute or convalescent COVID-19.

This clone was seen just once. The chain uses TRBV10-3 and TRBJ1-5; TRBD1 might be the D (6 bases). Germline lookup yields CDR1 ENHRY and CDR2 SYGVKD. V lost 10 bases and J 4 bases, leaving 14 bases between the germline ends. The CDR3 is 13 amino acids. CDR3 coding DNA: TGTGCCACTACCGGACAGATAAATCAGCCCCAGCATTTT. Its protein product is CATTGQINQPQHF.

This sequence joins TRBV19 and TRBJ2-7; 8 bases map to TRBD1. The V gene end was trimmed by 8 bases and the J gene end by 2 bases; junction bases not matched to a gene: 5. Germline values: CDR1 LNHDA, CDR2 SQIVND (reference sequence). This CDR3 has 13 residues. This CDR3 reads CASQPTGAYEQYF. CDR3 DNA sequence: TGTGCCAGTCAGCCGACAGGGGCCTACGAGCAGTACTTC. The full variable domain, completed using reference TRBV19 and TRBJ2-7, is DGGITQSPKYLFRKEGQNVTLSCEQNLNHDAMYWYRQDPGQGLRLIYYSQIVNDFQKGDIAEGYSVSREKKESFPLTVTSAQKNPTAFYLCASQPTGAYEQYFGPGTRLTVT.

V usage is TRBV19 and J usage is TRBJ1-1; D may be TRBD1 (5 bases). Trimming pared 5 bases from V and 1 base from J, leaving 11 bases between. In germline, CDR1 is LNHDA, CDR2 SQIVND (reference sequence). The CDR3 runs to 14 residues. The CDR3 reads CASSGTGENTEAFF. Written as DNA, the CDR3 is TGTGCCAGTAGTGGTACAGGAGAGAACACTGAAGCTTTCTTT.

This clone was observed a handful of times. The rearrangement joins TRBV24-1 to TRBJ1-1; 8 bases agree with TRBD1. Trimming at V came to 3 bases and at J to 1 base, leaving 3 bases not matched to a gene. The CDR3 contains 15 residues. Per the germline V gene, CDR1 is KGHDR and CDR2 is SFDVKD. Written as DNA, the CDR3 is TGTGCCACCAGTGATACAGGGGGTGCGAACACTGAAGCTTTCTTT. It is translated as CATSDTGGANTEAFF.

The V gene is TRBV5-1, the J gene TRBJ1-1, with 8 bases that match TRBD1. The CDR3 has 18 amino acids. V trimming: 2 bases; J trimming: 6 bases; junction bases outside the gene matches: 18. In germline, CDR1 is SGHRS, CDR2 YFSETQ. The chain's CDR3 is CASSFTPGTDYRGAEAFF. The CDR3 DNA reads as TGCGCCAGCAGCTTTACACCCGGGACAGATTACAGGGGGGCTGAAGCTTTCTTT.

This clone occurred once. The J gene is TRBJ1-1, the V gene TRBV30, with 8 bases fitting TRBD1. The V gene's germline CDR1 is GTSNPN and CDR2 SVGIG (reference sequence). This CDR3 has 13 amino acids. Losses at the gene ends were 5 bases for V and 1 base for J; bases not matched to a gene: 3. This chain's CDR3 is CAWWDRWNTEAFF. CDR3 bases: TGTGCCTGGTGGGACAGGTGGAACACTGAAGCTTTCTTT.

The genes are TRBV10-2 and TRBJ1-6, with TRBD1 matching 7 bases. Trimming removed 6 bases from V and 7 bases from J; junction bases left unmatched: 6. The CDR3 is 14 residues long. The germline V gene has CDR1 WSHSY and CDR2 SAAADI. CDR3 sequence reads: CASREGARNSPLHF. The CDR3 coding sequence is TGCGCCAGCAGAGAGGGGGCTCGGAATTCACCCCTCCACTTT.

In this sample, this clone turned up many times. The chain couples TRBV3-1 (or the pseudogene TRBV3-2) to TRBJ1-6; possibly TRBD1 for D (6 bases). V gave up 4 bases and J gave up 7 bases, with 20 bases separating them. CDR3 size: 17 residues. Germline CDR1 LGHDT, CDR2 YNNKEL (reference sequence). The chain's CDR3 is CASSPAKLQGLNSPLHF. CDR3 coding DNA: TGTGCCAGCAGCCCAGCCAAGCTCCAGGGGTTGAATTCACCCCTCCACTTT.

The rearrangement links TRBV2 to TRBJ2-2; 9 bases are shared with TRBD2. Germline CDR1 SNHLY, CDR2 FYNNEI. CDR3 size: 16 residues. Losses at the gene ends were 4 bases for V and 4 bases for J; bases not matched to a gene: 7. The CDR3 region is CASSGVRRGGTGELFF. The CDR3, as DNA: TGTGCCAGCAGTGGGGTGCGGCGGGGGGGCACCGGGGAGCTGTTTTTT.

DNA of the CDR3: TGTGCCAGCAGTACACTGAACACTGAAGCTTTCTTT. Protein product: CASSTLNTEAFF. V usage is TRBV6-5 and J usage is TRBJ1-1; no clear D. Trimming cost V 5 bases and J 0 bases, with 4 bases left between them. There are 12 residues in the CDR3. Germline-derived CDR1 and CDR2 are MNHEY and SVGAGI.